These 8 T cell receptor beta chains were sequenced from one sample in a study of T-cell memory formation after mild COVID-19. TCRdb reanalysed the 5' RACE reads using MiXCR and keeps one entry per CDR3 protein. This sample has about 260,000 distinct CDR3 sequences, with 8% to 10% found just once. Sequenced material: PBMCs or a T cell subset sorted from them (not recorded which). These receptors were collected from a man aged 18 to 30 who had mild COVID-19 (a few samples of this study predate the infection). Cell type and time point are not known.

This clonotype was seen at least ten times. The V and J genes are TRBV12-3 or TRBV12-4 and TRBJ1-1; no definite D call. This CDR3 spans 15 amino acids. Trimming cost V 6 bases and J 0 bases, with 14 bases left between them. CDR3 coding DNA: TGTGCCAGCAGAATCGCCGGGGTCATGAACACTGAAGCTTTCTTT. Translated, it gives CASRIAGVMNTEAFF.

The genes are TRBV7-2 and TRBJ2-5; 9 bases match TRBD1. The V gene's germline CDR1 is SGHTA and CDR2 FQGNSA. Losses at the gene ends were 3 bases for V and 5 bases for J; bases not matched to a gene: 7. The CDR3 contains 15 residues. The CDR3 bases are TGTGCCAGCAGCTTGGGGACAGGGAGAATGGAGACCCAGTACTTC. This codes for CASSLGTGRMETQYF.

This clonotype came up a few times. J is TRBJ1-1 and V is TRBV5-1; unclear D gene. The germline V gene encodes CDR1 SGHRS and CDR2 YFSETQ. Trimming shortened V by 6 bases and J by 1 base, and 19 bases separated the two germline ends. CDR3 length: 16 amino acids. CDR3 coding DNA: TGCGCCAGCACCCAATTGGAGGATGGCGGGAACACTGAAGCTTTCTTT. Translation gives CASTQLEDGGNTEAFF.

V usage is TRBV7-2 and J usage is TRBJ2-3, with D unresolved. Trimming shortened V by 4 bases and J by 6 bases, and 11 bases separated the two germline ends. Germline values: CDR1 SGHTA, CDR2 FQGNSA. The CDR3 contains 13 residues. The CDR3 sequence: CASSWNFRDTQYF. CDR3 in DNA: TGTGCCAGCAGCTGGAACTTTAGGGATACGCAGTATTTT.

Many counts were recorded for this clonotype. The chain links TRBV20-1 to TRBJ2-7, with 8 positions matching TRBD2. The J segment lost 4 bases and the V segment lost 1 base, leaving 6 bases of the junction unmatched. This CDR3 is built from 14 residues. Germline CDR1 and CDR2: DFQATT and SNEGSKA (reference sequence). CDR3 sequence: CSARGAGAKYEQYF. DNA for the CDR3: TGCAGTGCTAGAGGAGCGGGGGCCAAGTACGAGCAGTACTTC.

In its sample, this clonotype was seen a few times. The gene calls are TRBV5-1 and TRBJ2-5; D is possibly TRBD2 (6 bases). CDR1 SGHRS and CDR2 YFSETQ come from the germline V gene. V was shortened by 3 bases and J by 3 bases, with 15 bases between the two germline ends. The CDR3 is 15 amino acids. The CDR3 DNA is TGCGCCAGCAGCTGGTCCCACGGGGAGGAAGAGACCCAGTACTTC. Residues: CASSWSHGEEETQYF. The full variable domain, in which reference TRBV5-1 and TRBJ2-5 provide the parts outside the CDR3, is KAGVTQTPRYLIKTRGQQVTLSCSPISGHRSVSWYQQTPGQGLQFLFEYFSETQRNKGNFPGRFSGRQFSNSRSEMNVSTLELGDSALYLCASSWSHGEEETQYFGPGTRLLVL.

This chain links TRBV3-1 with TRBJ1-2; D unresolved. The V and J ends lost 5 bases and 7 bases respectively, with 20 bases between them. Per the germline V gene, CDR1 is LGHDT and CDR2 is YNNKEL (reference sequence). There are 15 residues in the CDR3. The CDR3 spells CASSFQAMARSGYTF. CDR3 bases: TGTGCCAGCAGCTTCCAGGCGATGGCCAGGAGTGGCTACACCTTC.

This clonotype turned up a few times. CDR3 region: CASSQTGTGGAFF. CDR3 sequence (DNA): TGCGCCAGCAGCCAAACCGGGACAGGGGGAGCTTTCTTT. The rearrangement uses TRBV4-3 and TRBJ1-1; the match to TRBD1 covers 11 bases. The germline V gene encodes CDR1 LGHNA and CDR2 YSLEER. The V and J ends lost 2 bases and 10 bases, in that order; junction bases with no gene match: 3. The CDR3 runs 13 residues.